Listed below are T cell receptor beta chains from one sample, sequenced in a study of chemoradiotherapy in HPV16-positive cancers. Produced via immunoSEQ multiplex PCR; TCRdb's table is partial and in-frame only. The data contain about 7,900 clones, less than 80% of them singletons. The biological material was taken from a patient who underwent chemoradiotherapy. These receptors came from a human donor with HPV-associated anogenital cancer. CDR3s include the opening cysteine and the closing phenylalanine or tryptophan. A D gene is named only where the DNA matches it firmly. The size entry is marked missing in some rows and otherwise reads once, few, many or a size class.

DNA | CDR3 | J | V | D | size
TGCGCCAGCAGCTCCGGACAGATGAACACTGAAGCTTTCTTT | CASSSGQMNTEAFF | TRBJ1-1 | TRBV5-1 | - | -
TGCGCCAGCAGTCCAATCTTCGGTTTCGACTCTGGAAACACCATATATTTT | CASSPIFGFDSGNTIYF | TRBJ1-3 | TRBV5-1 | - | -
TGCAGCGTTCGTAGGCTCCTGGGTGGCGGCTACACCTTC | CSVRRLLGGGYTF | TRBJ1-2 | TRBV29-1 | - | -
TGTGCCAGCAGTTACGATCCGGGGGGGCGTTTGGATACGCAGTATTTT | CASSYDPGGRLDTQYF | TRBJ2-3 | TRBV6-5 | TRBD2 | -
TGTGCCAGCAGCTTTATGGAGAGGGTCCCCGACGAGCAGTACTTC | CASSFMERVPDEQYF | TRBJ2-7 | TRBV7-9 | - | -
TGTGCCAGCACCCATGGGATGGACAACGAGCAGTACTTC | CASTHGMDNEQYF | TRBJ2-7 | TRBV28 | - | -
TGTGCCAGCAGCCGCACAGGGGGTGCTTTCTTT | CASSRTGGAFF | TRBJ1-1 | TRBV11-2 | TRBD1 | -
TGTGCCAGTAGTAACGGGGGCTCCCAAGAGACCCAGTACTTC | CASSNGGSQETQYF | TRBJ2-5 | TRBV19 | - | -
TGCGCCAGCAGCCAAGAAGCTCAGGGGCCAGATACGCAGTATTTT | CASSQEAQGPDTQYF | TRBJ2-3 | TRBV4-3 | - | -
TGTGCCAGCAGTGAAGTCTTTCGGAACACTGAAGCTTTCTTT | CASSEVFRNTEAFF | TRBJ1-1 | TRBV6-1 | - | -
TGTGCCAGCAGTTTACATGCGGGACTCGTCGAGCAGTACTTC | CASSLHAGLVEQYF | TRBJ2-7 | TRBV27 | - | few
TGTGCCAGTCAAGACAGTAATCAGCCCCAGCATTTT | CASQDSNQPQHF | TRBJ1-5 | TRBV6-6 | - | -
TGTGCCTGGAGTGTGACAGGGCAGAATTCACCCCTCCACTTT | CAWSVTGQNSPLHF | TRBJ1-6 | TRBV30 | TRBD1 | -
TGTGCCAGCAGTTCAGTATTGGCGCTAAACACCGGGGAGCTGTTTTTT | CASSSVLALNTGELFF | TRBJ2-2 | TRBV28 | - | -
TGTGCCAGCAGTGACCTGGGCCCGGAGCAGTACTTC | CASSDLGPEQYF | TRBJ2-7 | TRBV6-1 | - | -
TGTGCCAGCTACAACGGCGGAGGGGTTGAAAAACTGTTTTTT | CASYNGGGVEKLFF | TRBJ1-4 | TRBV6-1 | - | -
TGTGCCTGGGGGGGACAGGGGTTCTACGAGCAGTACTTC | CAWGGQGFYEQYF | TRBJ2-7 | TRBV30 | TRBD1 | -
TGTGCCAGCAGCCAAGATCAGGACGGACCATCTGGGGCCAACGTCCTGACTTTC | CASSQDQDGPSGANVLTF | TRBJ2-6 | TRBV4-2 | - | -